A selection of T cell receptor beta chains follows, all from one sample in a study of T cells in Graves' hyperthyroidism and ophthalmopathy. TCRdb reprocessed the multiplex PCR reads with MiXCR, giving one entry per CDR3 protein. This sample carries about 500,000 distinct CDR3 sequences, roughly 18% of them seen once, and the ten largest clones take roughly 18%. Sequencing was carried out using blood. The receptor source for this set is a woman younger than 35 with Graves' ophthalmopathy. Each CDR3 is given with its conserved first and last residue. A D gene is named only where the DNA matches it firmly. A row's size may be missing; if present it is once, few, many or a size class.

V gene	clone size	D gene	J gene	CDR3 protein	CDR3 DNA
TRBV5-1	-	TRBD1	TRBJ2-2	CASSLGTGGSGELFF	TGCGCCAGCAGCCTAGGGACAGGGGGCTCCGGGGAGCTGTTTTTT
TRBV20-1	many	-	TRBJ2-7	CSAKGWEGAKEQYF	TGCAGTGCTAAGGGCTGGGAGGGGGCGAAAGAGCAGTACTTC
TRBV11-2	many	TRBD1	TRBJ1-1	CASSVGQGHTEAFF	TGTGCCAGCAGCGTAGGACAGGGTCACACTGAAGCTTTCTTT
TRBV7-3	few	TRBD1	TRBJ1-2	CASSLEGQVRLYGYTF	TGTGCCAGCAGCTTAGAGGGACAGGTGCGGCTCTATGGCTACACCTTC
TRBV7-9	-	TRBD2	TRBJ2-7	CASSPAGLVRTEQYF	TGTGCCAGCAGCCCAGCGGGACTGGTTAGAACCGAGCAGTACTTC
TRBV4-1	-	-	TRBJ1-4	CASSQEKGRAGEKLFF	TGCGCCAGCAGCCAAGAAAAAGGCAGGGCGGGGGAAAAACTGTTTTTT
TRBV29-1	few	TRBD1	TRBJ1-2	CSVEDRGRGRDYGYTF	TGCAGCGTTGAAGACAGGGGAAGGGGGCGCGACTATGGCTACACCTTC
TRBV5-1	-	-	TRBJ2-4	CASSLGGAEAKNIQYF	TGCGCCAGCAGCTTGGGGGGGGCCGAAGCCAAAAACATTCAGTACTTC
TRBV7-3	-	TRBD2	TRBJ2-1	CASSPSNIAGRYNEQFF	TGTGCCAGCAGCCCTTCCAATATAGCGGGTCGCTACAATGAGCAGTTCTTC
TRBV28	many	TRBD1	TRBJ2-7	CASSPDRLTYEQYF	TGTGCCAGCAGCCCGGACAGGCTTACCTACGAGCAGTACTTC
TRBV20-1	-	-	TRBJ1-5	CSASVTGSYSNQPQHF	TGCAGTGCTAGTGTTACGGGCAGCTATAGCAATCAGCCCCAGCATTTT
TRBV20-1	-	TRBD2	TRBJ2-1	CSAGSPGLVSVEQFF	TGCAGTGCTGGATCCCCGGGACTAGTATCGGTTGAGCAGTTCTTC
TRBV5-4	-	-	TRBJ2-1	CASRMPGSGNEQFF	TGTGCCAGCAGGATGCCGGGTTCGGGCAATGAGCAGTTCTTC
TRBV9	-	-	TRBJ1-1	CASSDASTEAFF	TGTGCCAGCAGCGACGCCAGCACTGAAGCTTTCTTT
TRBV28	many	-	TRBJ1-1	CASSPPPNTEAFF	TGTGCCAGCAGTCCACCCCCTAACACTGAAGCTTTCTTT
TRBV19	-	-	TRBJ1-5	CASSTTKGSNQPQHF	TGTGCCAGTAGCACCACTAAAGGAAGCAATCAGCCCCAGCATTTT
TRBV5-1	many	-	TRBJ2-3	CASSLRVTTSTDTQYF	TGCGCCAGCAGCCTCCGGGTTACTACTAGCACAGATACGCAGTATTTT
TRBV20-1	-	-	TRBJ2-2	CSARDGGRDTGELFF	TGCAGTGCTAGAGATGGGGGGCGGGACACCGGGGAGCTGTTTTTT